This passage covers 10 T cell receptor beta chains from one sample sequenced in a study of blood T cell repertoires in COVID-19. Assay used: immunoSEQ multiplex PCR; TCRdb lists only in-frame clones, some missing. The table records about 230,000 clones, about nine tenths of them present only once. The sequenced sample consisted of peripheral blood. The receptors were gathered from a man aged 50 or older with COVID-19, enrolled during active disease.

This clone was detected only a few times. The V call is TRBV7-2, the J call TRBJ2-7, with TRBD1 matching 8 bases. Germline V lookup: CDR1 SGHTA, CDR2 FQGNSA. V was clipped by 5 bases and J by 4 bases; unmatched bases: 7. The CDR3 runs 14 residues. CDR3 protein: CASSPWTGPYEQYF. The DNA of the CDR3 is TGTGCCAGCAGCCCGTGGACAGGGCCGTACGAGCAGTACTTC.

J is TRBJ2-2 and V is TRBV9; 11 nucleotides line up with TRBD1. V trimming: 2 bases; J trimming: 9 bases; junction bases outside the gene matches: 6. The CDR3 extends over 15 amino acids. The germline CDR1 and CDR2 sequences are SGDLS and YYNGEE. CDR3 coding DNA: TGTGCCAGCAGCGTGGGGACAGGGGGGCGCCGGGAGCTGTTTTTT. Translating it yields CASSVGTGGRRELFF.

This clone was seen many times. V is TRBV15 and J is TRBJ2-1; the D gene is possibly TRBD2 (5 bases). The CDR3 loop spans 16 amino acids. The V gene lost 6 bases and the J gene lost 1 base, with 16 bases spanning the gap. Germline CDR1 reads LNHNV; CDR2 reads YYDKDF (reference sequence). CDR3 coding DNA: TGTGCCACCAGTATAGGGAGCGGTGGGTCCTACAATGAGCAGTTCTTC. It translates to CATSIGSGGSYNEQFF.

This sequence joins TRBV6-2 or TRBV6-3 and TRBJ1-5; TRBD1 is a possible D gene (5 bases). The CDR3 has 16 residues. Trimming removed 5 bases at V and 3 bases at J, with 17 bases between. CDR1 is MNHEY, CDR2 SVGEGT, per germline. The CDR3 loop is CASSPQGDRLNQPQHF. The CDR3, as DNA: TGTGCCAGCAGTCCCCAGGGTGACAGACTCAATCAGCCCCAGCATTTT.

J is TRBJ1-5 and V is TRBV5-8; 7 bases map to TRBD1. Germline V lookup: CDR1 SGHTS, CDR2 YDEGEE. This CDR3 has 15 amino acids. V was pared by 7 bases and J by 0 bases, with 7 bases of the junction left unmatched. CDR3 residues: CASQRQGNSNQPQHF. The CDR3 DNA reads TGTGCCAGCCAACGACAGGGAAATAGCAATCAGCCCCAGCATTTT. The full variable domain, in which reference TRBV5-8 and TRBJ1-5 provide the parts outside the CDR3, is EAGVTQSPTHLIKTRGQQATLRCSPISGHTSVYWYQQALGLGLQFLLWYDEGEERNRGNFPPRFSGRQFPNYSSELNVNALELEDSALYLCASQRQGNSNQPQHFGDGTRLSIL.

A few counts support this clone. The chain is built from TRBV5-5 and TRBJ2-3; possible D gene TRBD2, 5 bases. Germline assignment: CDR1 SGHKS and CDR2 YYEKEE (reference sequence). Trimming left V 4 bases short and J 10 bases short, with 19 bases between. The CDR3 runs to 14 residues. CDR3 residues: CASSPTAGRPPQYF. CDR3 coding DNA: TGTGCCAGCAGCCCTACGGCGGGCAGACCCCCGCAGTATTTT.

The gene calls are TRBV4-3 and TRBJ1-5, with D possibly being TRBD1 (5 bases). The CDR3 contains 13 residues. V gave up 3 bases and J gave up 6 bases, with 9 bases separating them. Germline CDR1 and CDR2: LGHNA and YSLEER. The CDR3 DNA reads TGCGCCAGCAGCCAGACCCAGGGTCAGCCCCAGCATTTT. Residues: CASSQTQGQPQHF.

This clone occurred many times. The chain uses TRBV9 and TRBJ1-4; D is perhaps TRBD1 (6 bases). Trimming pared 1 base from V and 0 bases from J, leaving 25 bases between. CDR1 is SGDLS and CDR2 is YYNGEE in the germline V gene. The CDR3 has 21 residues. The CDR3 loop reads CASSVFPETTGEVATNEKLFF. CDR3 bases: TGTGCCAGCAGCGTATTCCCAGAGACGACAGGAGAAGTTGCAACTAATGAAAAACTGTTTTTT.

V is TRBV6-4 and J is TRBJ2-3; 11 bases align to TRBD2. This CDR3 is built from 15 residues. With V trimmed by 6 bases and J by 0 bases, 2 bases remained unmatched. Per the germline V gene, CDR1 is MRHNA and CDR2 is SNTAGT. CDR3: CASRRLAGSTDTQYF. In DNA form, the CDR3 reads TGTGCCAGCAGGCGACTAGCGGGGAGCACAGATACGCAGTATTTT.

The CDR3 bases are TGTGCCAGCAGCATCGGGACAGGCAATCAGCCCCAGCATTTT. This encodes CASSIGTGNQPQHF. J is TRBJ1-5 and V is TRBV6-5; 7 bases fit TRBD1. Per the germline V gene, CDR1 is MNHEY and CDR2 is SVGAGI. This CDR3 has 14 amino acids. V was clipped by 6 bases and J by 2 bases; unmatched bases: 4.